Shown below are 24 T cell receptor beta chains from a single sample sequenced in a study of blood T cell repertoires in COVID-19. The assay was immunoSEQ multiplex PCR, and TCRdb's table has in-frame clones only and misses some. Of fewer than 250,000 clones in the sample, around nine tenths are singletons; the top ten hold 4% to 5.5%. Sequenced sample: peripheral blood. The origin of the receptors is a human donor in a cohort sampled during active COVID-19.

This clone appeared many times. The chain links TRBV5-6 to TRBJ1-6; weak D call: TRBD1 (5 bases). Germline V gene data show CDR1 as SGHDT and CDR2 as YYEEEE. The CDR3 spans 13 residues. Trimming took off 1 base at V and 14 bases at J, with 13 bases between the two ends. CDR3: CASSLRTLETLHF. CDR3 sequence (DNA): TGTGCCAGCAGCTTGAGGACATTGGAGACCCTCCACTTT.

The chain joins TRBV18 to TRBJ2-7; tentatively, D is TRBD1 (5 bases). Germline V lookup: CDR1 KGHSH, CDR2 LQKENI. The V and J ends lost 2 bases and 4 bases respectively, with 6 bases between them. This CDR3 spans 12 amino acids. For the CDR3, the DNA is TGTGCCAGCTCACCAGACAGTTACGAGCAGTACTTC. Its translation: CASSPDSYEQYF. Combining the CDR3 with reference TRBV18 and TRBJ2-7 gives the whole variable domain NAGVMQNPRHLVRRRGQEARLRCSPMKGHSHVYWYRQLPEEGLKFMVYLQKENIIDESGMPKERFSAEFPKEGPSILRIQQVVRGDSAAYFCASSPDSYEQYFGPGTRLTVT.

J is TRBJ2-5 and V is TRBV5-1; possibly TRBD1 for D (5 bases). V lost 4 bases, J lost 7 bases, and 14 bases lay in between. This CDR3 is 13 amino acids long. Per the germline V gene, CDR1 is SGHRS and CDR2 is YFSETQ. The CDR3 reads CASSVDNPGTQYF. The CDR3 DNA sequence: TGCGCCAGCAGCGTGGACAATCCAGGGACCCAGTACTTC.

This clone was detected a few times. The chain recombines TRBV5-4 with TRBJ2-1; 7 bases match TRBD2. Germline V gives CDR1 SGHNT, CDR2 YYREEE (reference sequence). CDR3 length: 15 amino acids. The V gene end was trimmed by 0 bases and the J gene end by 3 bases; junction bases not matched to a gene: 3. The CDR3 spells CASSLGGSIYNEQFF. DNA of the CDR3: TGTGCCAGCAGCTTGGGCGGGAGTATCTACAATGAGCAGTTCTTC.

As for this clone: The junction and the germline gene differ at one end; a read error may be behind it. The chain has TRBV2 and TRBJ2-2; TRBD1 agrees at 7 bases. Germline V gene lookup returns CDR1 SNHLY and CDR2 FYNNEI. CDR3 length: 16 amino acids. The CDR3 bases are TGTACCAGCAGTGGGGGCAGGGGGTTGGACACCGGGGAGCTGTTTTTT. Translation gives CTSSGGRGLDTGELFF.

This chain links TRBV24-1 with TRBJ2-1; 10 bases are a match to TRBD2. Per germline, CDR1 KGHDR and CDR2 SFDVKD. The CDR3 runs to 16 residues. The trim removed 5 bases at V and 4 bases at J, leaving 7 bases unmatched. DNA of the CDR3: TGTGCCACCAGTGCTAGCGGGAGAATGTTGTACAATGAGCAGTTCTTC. Its protein is CATSASGRMLYNEQFF.

The gene calls are TRBV7-8 and TRBJ2-5; D is perhaps TRBD1 (5 bases). V dropped 2 bases and J dropped 5 bases, with 12 bases sitting between them. Per the germline V gene, CDR1 is SGHVS and CDR2 is FQNEAQ. This CDR3 is 14 amino acids long. The CDR3 loop is CASSLPGIRETQYF. For the CDR3, the DNA is TGTGCCAGCAGCTTACCAGGGATTCGGGAGACCCAGTACTTC.

V is TRBV6-2 or TRBV6-3 and J is TRBJ1-5; a possible D gene is TRBD1 (5 bases). The CDR3 totals 16 residues. V lost 6 bases and J 2 bases, leaving 17 bases between the germline ends. Germline V lookup: CDR1 MNHEY, CDR2 SVGEGT. The CDR3 bases are TGTGCCAGCAGCCTAACCCAGGGTGTGGGCAATCAGCCCCAGCATTTT. Amino acids: CASSLTQGVGNQPQHF.

The rearrangement links TRBV6-5 to TRBJ1-4, with 9 bases fitting TRBD1. The germline V gene encodes CDR1 MNHEY and CDR2 SVGAGI. The CDR3 runs to 15 residues. The trim removed 6 bases at V and 5 bases at J, leaving 7 bases unmatched. CDR3 sequence reads: CASRGQGGPNEKLFF. DNA of the CDR3: TGTGCCAGCAGGGGACAGGGCGGCCCCAATGAAAAACTGTTTTTT.

The chain carries TRBV6-7 and TRBJ1-1; D uncertain. TRBV6-7 has ORF status, its function being uncertain. V lost 0 bases and J lost 11, with 10 bases in between. The CDR3 spans 12 residues. CDR3 DNA sequence: TGTGCCAGCAGTTACTCAGGAGGGTGCGCTTTCTTT. It translates to CASSYSGGCAFF.

The chain couples TRBV7-6 to TRBJ2-5; 9 bases match TRBD2. The CDR3 is 16 amino acids. Germline CDR1 is SGHVS and CDR2 is FNYEAQ. J was trimmed by 0 bases and V by 8 bases; bases with no gene match: 10. CDR3 sequence (DNA): TGTGCCAGCGGGTTGGGTGCTAGCGGGGACCAAGAGACCCAGTACTTC. Translating gives CASGLGASGDQETQYF. The whole variable domain, remainder taken from reference TRBV7-6 and TRBJ2-5, is GAGVSQSPRYKVTKRGQDVALRCDPISGHVSLYWYRQALGQGPEFLTYFNYEAQQDKSGLPNDRFSAERPEGSISTLTIQRTEQRDSAMYRCASGLGASGDQETQYFGPGTRLLVL.

The chain couples TRBV18 to TRBJ2-6, with D perhaps matching TRBD1 (6 bases). CDR1 is KGHSH, CDR2 LQKENI, per germline. Trimming pared 2 bases from V and 1 base from J, leaving 18 bases between. There are 19 residues in the CDR3. The CDR3 protein is CASSPSAGARLSGANVLTF. CDR3 DNA sequence: TGTGCCAGCTCACCATCGGCAGGGGCCCGACTATCTGGGGCCAACGTCCTGACTTTC. Filled out from reference TRBV18 and TRBJ2-6, the complete variable domain reads NAGVMQNPRHLVRRRGQEARLRCSPMKGHSHVYWYRQLPEEGLKFMVYLQKENIIDESGMPKERFSAEFPKEGPSILRIQQVVRGDSAAYFCASSPSAGARLSGANVLTFGAGSRLTVL.

V and J are TRBV5-1 and TRBJ2-7; a possible D gene is TRBD1 (5 bases). With 4 bases removed from V and 12 bases from J, the gap between germline ends came to 20 bases. The CDR3 length is 13 residues. From germline, CDR1 is SGHRS and CDR2 YFSETQ. This CDR3 reads CASSTDMGLIRYF. In DNA form, the CDR3 reads TGCGCCAGCAGCACGGACATGGGGTTAATCCGGTACTTC.

The chain joins TRBV9 to TRBJ1-4, with no clear D. Germline V lookup: CDR1 SGDLS, CDR2 YYNGEE. V lost 0 bases to trimming and J lost 4 bases, with 7 bases between them. The CDR3 has 14 amino acids. CDR3 sequence: CASSVGPVNEKLFF. The CDR3 DNA reads TGTGCCAGCAGCGTAGGGCCCGTTAATGAAAAACTGTTTTTT. Variable domain in full (rest from reference TRBV9 and TRBJ1-4): DSGVTQTPKHLITATGQRVTLRCSPRSGDLSVYWYQQSLDQGLQFLIQYYNGEERAKGNILERFSAQQFPDLHSELNLSSLELGDSALYFCASSVGPVNEKLFFGSGTQLSVL.

The chain links TRBV7-7 to TRBJ2-7; 9 bases line up with TRBD2. The CDR3 runs to 19 residues. V shed 1 base, J shed 3 bases, and the junction held 16 bases outside the gene matches. Germline V lookup: CDR1 SSHAT, CDR2 FNYEAQ (reference sequence). The CDR3: CASSLGLVAGEGGVYEQYF. CDR3 DNA sequence: TGTGCCAGCAGCTTAGGGTTGGTAGCGGGAGAGGGGGGGGTCTACGAGCAGTACTTC.

This chain joins TRBV7-6 and TRBJ2-1, with TRBD1 identical over 9 bases. From germline, CDR1 is SGHVS and CDR2 FNYEAQ. V was clipped by 3 bases and J by 4 bases; unmatched bases: 7. The CDR3 length is 16 residues. The DNA for the CDR3 is TGTGCCAGCAGCTTGGTACAGGGGGCGCTTTACAATGAGCAGTTCTTC. This sequence encodes CASSLVQGALYNEQFF.

The chain couples TRBV2 to TRBJ2-7, with D possibly TRBD1 on 7 matching bases. The V gene lost 7 bases and the J gene lost 3 bases, with 10 bases spanning the gap. The CDR3 has 12 residues. Germline CDR1 is SNHLY and CDR2 is FYNNEI. Here the CDR3 DNA reads TGTGCCAGCACAGGGGGGAGCTACGAGCAGTACTTC. It yields the protein CASTGGSYEQYF. Using reference TRBV2 and TRBJ2-7 for the parts outside the CDR3, the full variable domain is EPEVTQTPSHQVTQMGQEVILRCVPISNHLYFYWYRQILGQKVEFLVSFYNNEISEKSEIFDDQFSVERPDGSNFTLKIRSTKLEDSAMYFCASTGGSYEQYFGPGTRLTVT.

This chain uses TRBV7-9 with TRBJ2-7; possible D gene TRBD1, 6 bases. CDR1 and CDR2 (germline): SEHNR, FQNEAQ (reference sequence). The CDR3 length is 14 residues. The ends were cut back, 5 bases at V and 5 bases at J, with 16 bases in the middle. The CDR3 nucleotides read TGTGCCAGCAGCATTGGACAGCCGGGCGACGAGCAGTACTTC. Residues: CASSIGQPGDEQYF.

The chain links TRBV4-1 to TRBJ2-5, with TRBD2 matching 11 bases. CDR1 is MGHRA and CDR2 is YSYEKL in the germline V gene. The CDR3 runs to 15 residues. Trimming cost V 0 bases and J 5 bases; bases outside gene matches: 2. The CDR3: CASSQDPSGRETQYF. The CDR3 nucleotides read TGCGCCAGCAGCCAAGATCCTAGCGGGAGGGAGACCCAGTACTTC.

Only one count was recorded for this clone. The chain has TRBV25-1 and TRBJ2-7; TRBD1 agrees at 7 bases. Trimming removed 4 bases from V and 0 bases from J; junction bases left unmatched: 3. There are 14 residues in the CDR3. Germline CDR1 is MGHDK and CDR2 is SYGVNS. CDR3 sequence: CASSARDSSYEQYF. CDR3 bases: TGTGCCAGCAGTGCCCGGGACAGCTCCTACGAGCAGTACTTC.

The chain couples TRBV10-2 to TRBJ1-6; the D is unclear. Trimming removed 4 bases from V and 2 bases from J, with 9 bases in between. Germline CDR1 is WSHSY and CDR2 is SAAADI. The CDR3 contains 15 residues. The CDR3 DNA reads as TGCGCCAGCAGTGCGGAGACTGCCTATAATTCACCCCTCCACTTT. It yields the protein CASSAETAYNSPLHF.

This clone was counted a few times. The chain combines TRBV27 with TRBJ2-7; a possible D gene is TRBD2 (6 bases). This CDR3 has 16 amino acids. In germline, CDR1 is MNHEY, CDR2 SMNVEV (reference sequence). V was pared by 3 bases and J by 5 bases, with 20 bases between. The CDR3 nucleotides are TGTGCCAGCAGTTTCTCAGTAGGGGAGGAGAAGGACGAGCAGTACTTC. Translating it yields CASSFSVGEEKDEQYF.

This clone came up a few times. The rearrangement joins TRBV27 to TRBJ1-6; 7 nucleotides align to TRBD1. CDR3 length: 16 amino acids. Per the germline V gene, CDR1 is MNHEY and CDR2 is SMNVEV (reference sequence). The ends lost 8 bases at V and 0 bases at J; junction bases unmatched: 7. The CDR3 spells CASSRQGSSYNSPLHF. DNA for the CDR3: TGTGCCAGCTCCCGACAGGGAAGCTCCTATAATTCACCCCTCCACTTT.

Only one count was recorded for this clone. CDR3 protein: CASSRYYQETQYF. CDR3 DNA sequence: TGTGCCAGCAGCCGGTATTACCAAGAGACCCAGTACTTC. The chain has TRBV5-5 and TRBJ2-5; D is uncertain. The CDR3 totals 13 residues. Germline assignment: CDR1 SGHKS and CDR2 YYEKEE (reference sequence). V shed 4 bases and J shed 0 bases, with 7 bases lying between them. Filled out from reference TRBV5-5 and TRBJ2-5, the complete variable domain reads DAGVTQSPTHLIKTRGQQVTLRCSPISGHKSVSWYQQVLGQGPQFIFQYYEKEERGRGNFPDRFSARQFPNYSSELNVNALLLGDSALYLCASSRYYQETQYFGPGTRLLVL.